This is a list of T cell receptor beta chains from one sample in a study of blood T cell repertoires in COVID-19. The data were produced by immunoSEQ multiplex PCR, yet TCRdb's version contains in-frame clones alone and is incomplete. Among 250,000 or so clones listed, 70% to 90% were seen once. The sample comprised PBMCs or T cells enriched from blood (not recorded which). The receptors come from a woman aged 45-65 years who had been exposed to COVID-19. Each CDR3 is given with its conserved first and last residue. A D gene is named only where the DNA matches it firmly. Size is omitted from some rows. Given values are once, few, many or a class for expanded clones.

j_call clone_size d_call v_call cdr3_nt cdr3_aa
TRBJ1-4 few - TRBV10-3 TGTGCCATCGGGGCAGGGATTGGTGAAAAACTGTTTTTT CAIGAGIGEKLFF
TRBJ2-1 - TRBD2 TRBV30 TGTGCCTGGAGTCGACCCCCGACTAGCGGGGGGGCAGGGGAGCAGTTCTTC CAWSRPPTSGGAGEQFF
TRBJ2-2 few - TRBV5-8 TGTGCCAGCAGCTCCGGGATCCACACCGGGGAGCTGTTTTTT CASSSGIHTGELFF
TRBJ2-3 - - TRBV2 TGTGCCAGCAGCGGATCCGGGACAGATACGCAGTATTTT CASSGSGTDTQYF
TRBJ1-4 - TRBD1 TRBV6-5 TGTGCCAGTAGTTATACAGGGGGTGAAAAACTGTTTTTT CASSYTGGEKLFF
TRBJ1-4 - TRBD1 TRBV30 TGTGCCTCATTGCTCAGGGGGTCTAATGAAAAACTGTTTTTT CASLLRGSNEKLFF
TRBJ1-1 few - TRBV30 TGTGCCTGGAGGCCTCCTACAGGGAATGAAGCTTTCTTT CAWRPPTGNEAFF
TRBJ2-7 - - TRBV11-2 TGTGCCAGCAGCTTAAGTTCAGCCTACGAGCAGTACTTC CASSLSSAYEQYF
TRBJ1-3 - TRBD1 TRBV28 TGTGCCAGCAGTTTACGGACAGGGGGCGGCTCTGGAAACACCATATATTTT CASSLRTGGGSGNTIYF
TRBJ2-1 - - TRBV5-4 TGTGCCAGCAGCTTTTACAGGGAAGAGTTCTTC CASSFYREEFF
TRBJ1-4 - - TRBV21-1 TGTGCCAGCAGCAGGACAGGGCGGAATGAAAAACTGTTTTTT CASSRTGRNEKLFF
TRBJ1-1 - - TRBV18 TGTGCCAGCTCACTACGCGGGACTGGGAACACTGAAGCTTTCTTT CASSLRGTGNTEAFF
TRBJ1-5 - TRBD1 TRBV6-5 TGTGCCAGCGATGGACAGGGGGGTAGACAGCCCCAGCATTTT CASDGQGGRQPQHF
TRBJ1-3 - TRBD1 TRBV4-3 TGCGCCAGCAGCCATACAGGGGGCTTGGGAAACACCATATATTTT CASSHTGGLGNTIYF
TRBJ1-2 - TRBD1 TRBV29-1 TGCAGCGTTCGGCCCGGGACAGGGGGGAGTCTACGGGGCTACACCTTC CSVRPGTGGSLRGYTF
TRBJ1-1 - - TRBV12-5 TGTGCTAGTGCCTTTTGGAATAGGGGCGAGGCTCGGCGTGTTACTGAAGCTTTCTTT CASAFWNRGEARRVTEAFF
TRBJ1-3 - - TRBV7-2 TGTGCCAGCAGCTCCGGGTTGCGCGACACCATATATTTT CASSSGLRDTIYF
TRBJ2-1 - TRBD2 TRBV5-6 TGTGCCAGCAGCTTGAGTCCTAGCGGGGGGAATGAGCAGTTCTTC CASSLSPSGGNEQFF
TRBJ2-5 many TRBD2 TRBV19 TGTGCCAGTAGTGTTCCCTCGCCTAGCGGGGGGGCTAGGGAGACCCAGTACTTC CASSVPSPSGGARETQYF
TRBJ1-6 - TRBD1 TRBV2 TGTGCCAGCAGCCCGTTGGGGACAGCCATTCGAGGCTCACCCCTCCACTTT CASSPLGTAIRGSPLHF
TRBJ1-5 - - TRBV5-8 TGTGCCAGCAGCTTAAGAGTTAGCAATCAGCCCCAGCATTTT CASSLRVSNQPQHF
TRBJ1-2 once - TRBV5-1 TGCGCCAGCAGCTTGGAACAGGGTGGCTACACCTTC CASSLEQGGYTF
TRBJ1-1 - TRBD1 TRBV7-9 TGTGCCAGCAGCTTAGGGGACAGGGGATACACTGAAGCTTTCTTT CASSLGDRGYTEAFF
TRBJ2-2 - TRBD2 TRBV27 TGTGCCAGCAGTTTAGGGGGACTAGCGGGGAACACCGGGGAGCTGTTTTTT CASSLGGLAGNTGELFF
TRBJ2-7 few TRBD1 TRBV7-8 TGTGCCAGCAGCTTAAAGGTCCGCGACAGGGGGGATTACGAGCAGTACTTC CASSLKVRDRGDYEQYF
TRBJ1-1 - - TRBV12-3/TRBV12-4 TGTGCCAGCAGCCTCTTGGGAGGAACTTTCTTT CASSLLGGTFF
TRBJ2-5 - - TRBV24-1 TGTGCCACCAGTGATTTGCTGGACAGCCAAGAGACCCAGTACTTC CATSDLLDSQETQYF
TRBJ2-2 - - TRBV19 TGTGCCACCGCCCGGGTAAAGCACACCGGGGAGCTGTTTTTT CATARVKHTGELFF
TRBJ1-1 - - TRBV2 TGTGCCAGCAGTGAAGAGGCAGGGACAGAAGCTTTCTTT CASSEEAGTEAFF
TRBJ2-2 - - TRBV7-2 TGTGCCAGCAGCCCCGGACAGATTAACACCGGGGAGCTGTTTTTT CASSPGQINTGELFF
TRBJ2-3 - TRBD1 TRBV19 TGTGCCAGTAGTATAGACGGACAGGGAGGCACAGATACGCAGTATTTT CASSIDGQGGTDTQYF
TRBJ1-5 - TRBD1 TRBV24-1 TGTGCCACCTCGGCAGGGGGAAGCAATCAGCCCCAGCATTTT CATSAGGSNQPQHF
TRBJ1-6 - - TRBV19 TGTGCCAGTAGTATCCCCCAGACGGGTTCACCCCTCCACTTT CASSIPQTGSPLHF
TRBJ2-5 - - TRBV6-5 TGTGCCAGCAAGTCGGGGGGCGCCGGGTCGGAGACCCAGTACTTC CASKSGGAGSETQYF
TRBJ2-4 - - TRBV3-1/TRBV3-2 TGTGCCAGCAGCCAAGAACGACAGGGGAGGGTGGCCAAAAACATTCAGTACTTC CASSQERQGRVAKNIQYF
TRBJ1-5 - TRBD1 TRBV5-1 TGCGCCAGCAGCTCGGGGACAGGTCGTAATCAGCCCCAGCATTTT CASSSGTGRNQPQHF
TRBJ2-5 - TRBD1 TRBV7-8 TGTGCCAGCAGCTTAACGCCCGGGACAGGGCGGACGAAGACCCAGTACTTC CASSLTPGTGRTKTQYF
TRBJ2-1 - TRBD2 TRBV19 TGTGCCAGTAGTATCAGGGGTCTAGCGGGGGGTCGGAATGAGCAGTTCTTC CASSIRGLAGGRNEQFF
TRBJ2-5 - - TRBV27 TGTGCCAGCAGTTTATCCGGGGTAGGGACCCAGTACTTC CASSLSGVGTQYF
TRBJ1-1 - - TRBV3-1/TRBV3-2 TGTGCCAGCAGCCAAGTTGTATCGGGTCGAGCTTTCTTT CASSQVVSGRAFF
TRBJ1-2 few - TRBV7-2 TGTGCCATTCGGGGAGGCACTAACTATGGCTACACCTTC CAIRGGTNYGYTF
TRBJ1-2 - - TRBV3-1/TRBV3-2 TGTGCCAGCAGCCAAGGGGCAGGCGTCTATGGCTACACCTTC CASSQGAGVYGYTF
TRBJ2-1 - TRBD2 TRBV6-2/TRBV6-3 TGTGCCAGCAGTTTGGGGAGGGACTACAATGAGCAGTTCTTC CASSLGRDYNEQFF
TRBJ2-3 - TRBD1 TRBV18 TGTGCCAGCTCACCCCTAGACAGGGTTACTAGCACAGATACGCAGTATTTT CASSPLDRVTSTDTQYF
TRBJ2-5 - - TRBV10-3 TGTGCCATCAGAACAACCGGGGAGGGGGGCCAGACCCAGTACTTC CAIRTTGEGGQTQYF
TRBJ2-7 - TRBD1 TRBV6-6 TGTGCCAGCAGTCGAATCTCACCGGGACAGGGATCCTACGAGCAGTACTTC CASSRISPGQGSYEQYF
TRBJ1-1 - TRBD1 TRBV15 TGTGCCACCAGCGTCGGACAGGGGGGGTCTGAAGCTTTCTTT CATSVGQGGSEAFF
TRBJ2-1 - - TRBV5-4 TGTGCCAGCAGCTTCAGCGCTAGATCCCGCGAGCAGTTCTTC CASSFSARSREQFF
TRBJ1-6 - - TRBV27 TGTGCCAGCAAGGTGGGAGGACGGAATTCACCCCTCCACTTT CASKVGGRNSPLHF
TRBJ2-7 - - TRBV7-8 TGTGCCAGCAGCTTGGGCCTCTCCTACGAGCAGTACTTC CASSLGLSYEQYF
TRBJ2-7 - - TRBV21-1 - CASSKTLDREYCCEQYF
TRBJ1-3 - - TRBV7-3 TGTGCCAGCAGCCCTGGGACACCCGAAAACACCATATATTTT CASSPGTPENTIYF
TRBJ2-6 - - TRBV18 TGTGCCAGCTCACCTTCCGGGAGTGGGGCCAACGTCCTGACTTTC CASSPSGSGANVLTF
TRBJ1-2 - - TRBV7-2 TGTGCCAGCAGCCAATCTAACTATGGCTACACCTTC CASSQSNYGYTF
TRBJ1-5 once TRBD1 TRBV6-5 TGTGCCAGCGGAGGGACAGTTTCGAGTGATCAGCCCCAGCATTTT CASGGTVSSDQPQHF
TRBJ1-6 - - TRBV5-6 TGTGCCAGCAGCCCACAGGGAGCAAATTCACCCCTCCACTTT CASSPQGANSPLHF
TRBJ2-7 - TRBD2 TRBV5-6 TGTGCCAGCAGCTTGCCACTAGCGGGGTTGGTCGAGCAGTACTTC CASSLPLAGLVEQYF